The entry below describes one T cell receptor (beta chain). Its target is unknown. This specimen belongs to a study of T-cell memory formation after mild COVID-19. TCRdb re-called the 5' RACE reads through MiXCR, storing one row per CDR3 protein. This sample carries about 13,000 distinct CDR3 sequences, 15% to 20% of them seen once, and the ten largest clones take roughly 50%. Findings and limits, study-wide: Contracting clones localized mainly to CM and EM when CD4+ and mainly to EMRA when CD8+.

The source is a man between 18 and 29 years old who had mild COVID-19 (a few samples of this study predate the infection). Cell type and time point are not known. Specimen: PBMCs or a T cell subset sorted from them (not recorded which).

CDR3 DNA: TGTGCCAGCAGCCGGGACAGGGCCGGGGAGCTGTTTTTT. This translates into CASSRDRAGELFF. V and J are TRBV5-6 and TRBJ2-2; 9 bases align to TRBD1. This CDR3 is 13 amino acids long. Germline loops: CDR1 SGHDT, CDR2 YYEEEE. Losses at the gene ends were 4 bases for V and 6 bases for J; bases not matched to a gene: 1.